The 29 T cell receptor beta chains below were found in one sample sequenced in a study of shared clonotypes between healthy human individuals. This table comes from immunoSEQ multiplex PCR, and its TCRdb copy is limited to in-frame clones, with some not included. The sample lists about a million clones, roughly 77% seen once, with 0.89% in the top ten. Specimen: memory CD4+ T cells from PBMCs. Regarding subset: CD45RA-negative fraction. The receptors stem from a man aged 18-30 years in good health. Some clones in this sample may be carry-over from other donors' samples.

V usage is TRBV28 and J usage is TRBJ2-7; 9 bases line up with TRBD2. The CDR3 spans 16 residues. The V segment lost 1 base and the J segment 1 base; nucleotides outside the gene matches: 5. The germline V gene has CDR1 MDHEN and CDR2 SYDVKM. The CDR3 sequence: CASSLFGAGGSYEQYF. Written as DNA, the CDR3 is TGTGCCAGCAGTTTATTCGGCGCGGGAGGGTCCTACGAGCAGTACTTC.

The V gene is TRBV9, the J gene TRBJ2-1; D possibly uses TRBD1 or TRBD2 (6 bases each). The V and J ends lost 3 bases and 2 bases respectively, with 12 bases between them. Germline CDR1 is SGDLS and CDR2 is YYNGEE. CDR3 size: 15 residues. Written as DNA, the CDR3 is TGTGCCAGCAGCGAGAGGGGGGTCACCTACAATGAGCAGTTCTTC. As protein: CASSERGVTYNEQFF.

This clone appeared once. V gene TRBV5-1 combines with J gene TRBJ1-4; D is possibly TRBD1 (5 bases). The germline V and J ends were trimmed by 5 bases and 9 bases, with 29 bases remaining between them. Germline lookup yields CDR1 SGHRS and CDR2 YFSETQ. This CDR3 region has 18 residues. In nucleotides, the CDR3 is TGCGCCAGCAGTCTCCGTTTCGCCGAAAGGGGATTGGCGAAAAAACTGTTTTTT. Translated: CASSLRFAERGLAKKLFF.

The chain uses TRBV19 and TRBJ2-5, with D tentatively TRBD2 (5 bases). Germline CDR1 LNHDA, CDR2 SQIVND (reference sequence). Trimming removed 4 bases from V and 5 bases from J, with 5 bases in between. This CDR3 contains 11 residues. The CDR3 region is CASSTGETQYF. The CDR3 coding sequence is TGTGCCAGTAGTACGGGGGAGACCCAGTACTTC.

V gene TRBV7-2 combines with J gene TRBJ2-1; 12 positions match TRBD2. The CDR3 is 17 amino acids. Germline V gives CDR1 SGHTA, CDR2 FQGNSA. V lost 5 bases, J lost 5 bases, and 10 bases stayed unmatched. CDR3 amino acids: CASSPSPRTSGNNEQFF. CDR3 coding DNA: TGTGCCAGCAGCCCGTCCCCAAGGACTAGCGGGAACAATGAGCAGTTCTTC.

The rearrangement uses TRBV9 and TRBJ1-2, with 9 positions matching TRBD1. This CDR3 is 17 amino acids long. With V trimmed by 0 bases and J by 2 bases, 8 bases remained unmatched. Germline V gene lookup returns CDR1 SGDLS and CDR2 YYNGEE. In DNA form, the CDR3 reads TGTGCCAGCAGCGTAGATAAGACAGGGGGATCAAACTATGGCTACACCTTC. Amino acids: CASSVDKTGGSNYGYTF.

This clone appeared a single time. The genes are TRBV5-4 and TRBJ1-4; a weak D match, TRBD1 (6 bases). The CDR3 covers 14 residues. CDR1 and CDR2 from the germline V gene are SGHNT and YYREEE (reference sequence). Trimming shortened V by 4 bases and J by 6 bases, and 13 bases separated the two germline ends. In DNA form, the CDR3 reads TGTGCCAGCAGCCTGGGGGCCACTGATGAAAAACTGTTTTTT. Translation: CASSLGATDEKLFF.

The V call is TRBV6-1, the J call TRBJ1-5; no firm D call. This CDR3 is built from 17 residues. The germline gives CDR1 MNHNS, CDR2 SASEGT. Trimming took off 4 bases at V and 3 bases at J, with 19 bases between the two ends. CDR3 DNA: TGTGCCAGCAGTGGTAAGGTTAGTCCAGTGATCAATCAGCCCCAGCATTTT. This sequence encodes CASSGKVSPVINQPQHF.

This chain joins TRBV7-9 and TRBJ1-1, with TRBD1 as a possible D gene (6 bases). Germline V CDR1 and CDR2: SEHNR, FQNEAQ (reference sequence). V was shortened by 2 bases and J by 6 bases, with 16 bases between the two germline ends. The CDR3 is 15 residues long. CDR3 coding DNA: TGTGCCAGCAGCTTAAGTACGGGGGCCGGTTCTGAAGCTTTCTTT. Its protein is CASSLSTGAGSEAFF.

DNA for the CDR3: TGTGCGTCCGCGGACAGGGACCAGCCCCAGCATTTT. It translates to CASADRDQPQHF. V is TRBV28 and J is TRBJ1-5; 8 positions agree with TRBD1. CDR3 length equals 12 residues. The germline CDR1 and CDR2 sequences are MDHEN and SYDVKM.

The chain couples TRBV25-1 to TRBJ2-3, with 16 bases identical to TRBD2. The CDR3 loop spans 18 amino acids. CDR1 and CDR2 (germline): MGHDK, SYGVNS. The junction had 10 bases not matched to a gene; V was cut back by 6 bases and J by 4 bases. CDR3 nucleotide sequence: TGTGCCAGCAGCCCCGGGACTAGCGGGAGGGCCGTATCAGATACGCAGTATTTT. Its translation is CASSPGTSGRAVSDTQYF.

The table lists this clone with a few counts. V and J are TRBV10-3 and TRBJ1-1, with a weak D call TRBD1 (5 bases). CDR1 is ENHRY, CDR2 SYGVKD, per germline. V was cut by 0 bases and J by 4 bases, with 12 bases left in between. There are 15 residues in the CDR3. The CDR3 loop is CAISESGEVGTEAFF. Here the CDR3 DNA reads TGTGCCATCAGTGAGTCGGGGGAGGTGGGCACTGAAGCTTTCTTT.

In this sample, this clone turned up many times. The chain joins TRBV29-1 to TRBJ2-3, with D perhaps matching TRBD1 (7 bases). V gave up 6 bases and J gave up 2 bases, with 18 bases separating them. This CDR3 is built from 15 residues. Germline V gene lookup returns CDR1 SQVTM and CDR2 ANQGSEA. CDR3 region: CSVPRGAANTDTQYF. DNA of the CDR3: TGCAGCGTCCCCAGGGGGGCGGCCAACACAGATACGCAGTATTTT.

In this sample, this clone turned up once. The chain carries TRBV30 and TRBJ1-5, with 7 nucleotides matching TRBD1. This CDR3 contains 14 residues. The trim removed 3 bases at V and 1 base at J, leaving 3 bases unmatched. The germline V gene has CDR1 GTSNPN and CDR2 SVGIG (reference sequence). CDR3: CAWSLDRSNQPQHF. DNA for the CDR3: TGTGCCTGGAGCCTGGACAGGAGCAATCAGCCCCAGCATTTT. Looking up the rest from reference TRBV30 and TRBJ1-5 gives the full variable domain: SQTIHQWPATLVQPVGSPLSLECTVEGTSNPNLYWYRQAAGRGLQLLFYSVGIGQISSEVPQNLSASRPQDRQFILSSKKLLLSDSGFYLCAWSLDRSNQPQHFGDGTRLSIL.

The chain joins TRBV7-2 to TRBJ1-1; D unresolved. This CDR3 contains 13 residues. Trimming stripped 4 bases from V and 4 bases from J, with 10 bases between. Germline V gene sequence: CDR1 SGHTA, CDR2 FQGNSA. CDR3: CASSSAEGTEAFF. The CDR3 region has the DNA TGTGCCAGCAGCTCGGCAGAGGGCACTGAAGCTTTCTTT.

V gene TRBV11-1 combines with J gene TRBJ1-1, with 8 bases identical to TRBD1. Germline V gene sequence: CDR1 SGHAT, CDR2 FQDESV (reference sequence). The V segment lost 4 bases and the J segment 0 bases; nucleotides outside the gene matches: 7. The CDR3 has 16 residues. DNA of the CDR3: TGTGCCAGCAGCTCCGGACAGGGCGGGTTGAACACTGAAGCTTTCTTT. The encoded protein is CASSSGQGGLNTEAFF. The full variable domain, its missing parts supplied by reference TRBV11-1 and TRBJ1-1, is EAEVAQSPRYKITEKSQAVAFWCDPISGHATLYWYRQILGQGPELLVQFQDESVVDDSQLPKDRFSAERLKGVDSTLKIQPAELGDSAMYLCASSSGQGGLNTEAFFGQGTRLTVV.

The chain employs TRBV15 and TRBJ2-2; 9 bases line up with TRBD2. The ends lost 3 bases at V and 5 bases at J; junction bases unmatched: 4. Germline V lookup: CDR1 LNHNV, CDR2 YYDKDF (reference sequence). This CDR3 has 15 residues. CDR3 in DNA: TGTGCCACCAGCAGCAGCGGGAGGCCGACCGGGGAGCTGTTTTTT. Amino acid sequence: CATSSSGRPTGELFF.

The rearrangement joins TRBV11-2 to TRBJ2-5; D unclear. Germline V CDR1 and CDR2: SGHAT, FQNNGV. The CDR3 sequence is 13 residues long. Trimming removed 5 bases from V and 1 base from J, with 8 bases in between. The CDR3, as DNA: TGTGCCAGCAGCCCCCGGGCCCAAGAGACCCAGTACTTC. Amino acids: CASSPRAQETQYF. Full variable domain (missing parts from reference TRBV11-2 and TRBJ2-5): EAGVAQSPRYKIIEKRQSVAFWCNPISGHATLYWYQQILGQGPKLLIQFQNNGVVDDSQLPKDRFSAERLKGVDSTLKIQPAKLEDSAVYLCASSPRAQETQYFGPGTRLLVL.

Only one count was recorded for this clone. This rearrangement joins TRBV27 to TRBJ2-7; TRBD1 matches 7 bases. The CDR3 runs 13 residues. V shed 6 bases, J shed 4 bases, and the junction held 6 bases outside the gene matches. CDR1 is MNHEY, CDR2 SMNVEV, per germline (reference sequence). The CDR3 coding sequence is TGTGCCAGCAGAACTCTACAGGGGTACGAGCAGTACTTC. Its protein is CASRTLQGYEQYF.

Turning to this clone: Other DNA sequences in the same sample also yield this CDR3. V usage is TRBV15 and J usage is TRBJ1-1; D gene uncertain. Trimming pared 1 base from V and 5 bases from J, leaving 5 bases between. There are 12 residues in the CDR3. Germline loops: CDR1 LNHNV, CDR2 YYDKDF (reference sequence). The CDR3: CATSRGWTEAFF. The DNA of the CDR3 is TGTGCCACCAGCAGAGGCTGGACTGAAGCTTTCTTT.

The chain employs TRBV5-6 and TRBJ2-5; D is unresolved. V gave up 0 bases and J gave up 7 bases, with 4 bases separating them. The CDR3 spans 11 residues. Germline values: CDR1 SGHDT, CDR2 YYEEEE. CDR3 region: CASSLAGTQYF. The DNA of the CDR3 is TGTGCCAGCAGCTTGGCGGGGACCCAGTACTTC.

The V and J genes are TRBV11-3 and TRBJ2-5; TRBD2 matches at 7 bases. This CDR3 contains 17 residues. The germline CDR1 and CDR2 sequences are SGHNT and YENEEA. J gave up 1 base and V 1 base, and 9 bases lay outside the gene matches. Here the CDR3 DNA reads TGTGCCAGCAGCTTAGGTCGGAGCGGGACCCTCCAAGAGACCCAGTACTTC. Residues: CASSLGRSGTLQETQYF.

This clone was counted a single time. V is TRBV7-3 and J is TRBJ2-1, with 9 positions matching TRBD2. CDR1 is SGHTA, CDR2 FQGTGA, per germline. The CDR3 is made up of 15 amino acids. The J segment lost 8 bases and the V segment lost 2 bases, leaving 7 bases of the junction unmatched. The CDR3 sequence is CASSLGLAGSDEQFF. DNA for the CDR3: TGTGCCAGCAGCTTAGGTCTAGCGGGGTCGGATGAGCAGTTCTTC.

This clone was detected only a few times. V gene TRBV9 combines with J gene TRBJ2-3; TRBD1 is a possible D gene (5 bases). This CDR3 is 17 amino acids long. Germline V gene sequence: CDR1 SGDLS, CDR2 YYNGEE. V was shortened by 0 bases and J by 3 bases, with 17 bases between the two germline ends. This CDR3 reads CASSVGSQQGSTDTQYF. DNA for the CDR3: TGTGCCAGCAGCGTAGGTTCGCAGCAGGGTAGTACAGATACGCAGTATTTT.

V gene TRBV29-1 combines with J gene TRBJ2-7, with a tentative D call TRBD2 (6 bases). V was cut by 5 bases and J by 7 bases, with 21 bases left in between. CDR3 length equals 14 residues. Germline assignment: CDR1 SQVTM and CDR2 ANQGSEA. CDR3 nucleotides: TGCAGCGTTTTGGAGGGACGGGAGTGGAGGGAGCAGTACTTC. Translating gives CSVLEGREWREQYF.

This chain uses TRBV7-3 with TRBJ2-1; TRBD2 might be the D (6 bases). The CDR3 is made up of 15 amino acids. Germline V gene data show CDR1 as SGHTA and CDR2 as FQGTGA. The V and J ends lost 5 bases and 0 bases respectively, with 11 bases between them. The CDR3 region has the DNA TGTGCCAGCAGCATCGACGGGAGCTCCTACAATGAGCAGTTCTTC. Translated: CASSIDGSSYNEQFF.

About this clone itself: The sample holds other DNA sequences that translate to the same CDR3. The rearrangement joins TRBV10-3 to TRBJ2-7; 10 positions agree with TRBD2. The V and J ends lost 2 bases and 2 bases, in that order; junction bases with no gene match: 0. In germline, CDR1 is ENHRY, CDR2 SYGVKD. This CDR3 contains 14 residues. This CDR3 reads CAISEGLAAYEQYF. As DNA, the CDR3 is TGTGCCATCAGTGAGGGACTAGCGGCCTACGAGCAGTACTTC.

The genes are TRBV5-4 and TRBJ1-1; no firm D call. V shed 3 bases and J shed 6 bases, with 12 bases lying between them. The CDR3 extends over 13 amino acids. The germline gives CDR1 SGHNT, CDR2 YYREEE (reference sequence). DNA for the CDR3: TGTGCCAGCAGCTATTTTCGGGATCCTGAAGCTTTCTTT. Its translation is CASSYFRDPEAFF.

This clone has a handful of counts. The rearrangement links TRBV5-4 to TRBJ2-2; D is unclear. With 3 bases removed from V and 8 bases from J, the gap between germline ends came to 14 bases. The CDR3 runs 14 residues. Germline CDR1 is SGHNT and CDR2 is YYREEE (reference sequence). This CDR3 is CASSYRHVGGELFF. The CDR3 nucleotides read TGTGCCAGCAGCTATCGACACGTTGGAGGGGAGCTGTTTTTT.